The source of this T cell receptor beta chain is a study of T cells in Graves' hyperthyroidism and ophthalmopathy. Study at large: Blood was drawn when the patient was first diagnosed and still untreated. Study-level findings and limits: In blood, most of the thyroid clonotypes expanded above 0.001 were also present. In validation, the model predicted ophthalmopathy. These predictions came a median about 6.8 months before onset.

V lost 7 bases, J lost 1 base, and 17 bases lay in between. Germline loops: CDR1 MDHEN, CDR2 SYDVKM. The CDR3 runs 16 residues. No ophthalmopathy progression within 18 months constituted stable Graves' hyperthyroidism. This clonotype was found once. Its specificity is not known. From RNA transcripts, TCR beta CDR3 regions were amplified. First-round RT-PCR targeting the TCR CDR3 was performed with the HTBI primer set. In TCRdb, the multiplex PCR reads were re-called with MiXCR into one record per CDR3 protein. Counted here are under 350,000 distinct CDR3 sequences, approximately 18% occurring once; the ten biggest clones make up approximately 49%.

The chain joins TRBV28 to TRBJ2-1; possible D gene TRBD1, 6 bases. The sequence was collected from a woman in her forties or fifties with Graves' hyperthyroidism. The sample taken for sequencing was blood. The CDR3, as DNA: TGTGCCAGCACCCTCGGTTGGGGGCGGTCCTACAATGAGCAGTTCTTC. Its translation: CASTLGWGRSYNEQFF.